The 23 T cell receptor beta chains given below trace back to one sample, sequenced in a study of cytomegalovirus exposure and HLA in healthy donors (dated by TCRdb to 2016 to 2017). Receptor amplification or capture employed the immunoSEQ multiplex PCR assay. For the multiplex PCR, a mixture combining 60 forward primers for TCR Vbeta segments and 13 reverse primers for TCR Jbeta segments was used. TCRdb took this table from immuneACCESS and kept in-frame rearrangements with V and J called. Such tables lack part of the clones; where checked against another copy, unresolved V genes explain under half of the gap, and the rest is unexplained. The sample table lists roughly 49,000 clones, about four fifths of them with a count of one. 2% to 2.5% of the sample rests with the top ten. Material: PBMCs. The receptors derive from a boy between 10 and 17 years old in good health and CMV-seropositive.

The chain links TRBV14 to TRBJ2-1, with 9 bases matching TRBD2. CDR3 length: 17 residues. Germline assignment: CDR1 SGHDN and CDR2 FVKESK. V lost 0 bases to trimming and J lost 9 bases; unmatched junction nucleotides: 12. The CDR3 loop is CASSQDRLAGLVSEQFF. DNA for the CDR3: TGTGCCAGCAGCCAAGATAGGCTAGCGGGGCTAGTCAGTGAGCAGTTCTTC.

This chain links TRBV4-1 with TRBJ1-2; D not certain. The CDR3 length is 17 residues. V was trimmed by 2 bases and J by 1 base, leaving 17 bases between them. The V gene's germline CDR1 is MGHRA and CDR2 YSYEKL. CDR3 residues: CASSQHSEASYNYGYTF. The CDR3 DNA reads as TGCGCCAGCAGCCAACACTCCGAGGCTTCTTATAACTATGGCTACACCTTC.

This clone was detected only a few times. The V and J genes are TRBV6-5 and TRBJ1-4; maybe TRBD1 (6 bases). This CDR3 contains 12 residues. Trimming cost V 10 bases and J 3 bases, with 9 bases left between them. Germline CDR1 is MNHEY and CDR2 is SVGAGI. CDR3 coding DNA: TGTGCCACGAGGACAGCTAATGAAAAACTGTTTTTT. This encodes CATRTANEKLFF.

This chain uses TRBV2 with TRBJ1-6; 7 bases align to TRBD1. The germline V gene encodes CDR1 SNHLY and CDR2 FYNNEI. This CDR3 region has 14 residues. V shed 7 bases and J 10 bases; nucleotides not matched to a gene: 10. The CDR3: CASIGGVGLSPLHF. CDR3 nucleotide sequence: TGTGCCAGCATAGGGGGCGTCGGCCTCTCACCCCTCCACTTT.

This chain connects TRBV2 to TRBJ2-5; 7 bases fit TRBD1. Losses at the gene ends were 6 bases for V and 2 bases for J; bases not matched to a gene: 9. In germline, CDR1 is SNHLY, CDR2 FYNNEI. CDR3 length: 15 amino acids. CDR3 nucleotide sequence: TGTGCCAGCAGAGAGACAGGGATAGGTCAAGAGACCCAGTACTTC. This codes for CASRETGIGQETQYF.

V usage is TRBV5-1 and J usage is TRBJ2-1, with D perhaps matching TRBD1 (6 bases). Germline V CDR1 and CDR2: SGHRS, YFSETQ. Trimming took 4 bases from V and 3 from J, leaving 14 bases between them. There are 15 residues in the CDR3. CDR3 sequence: CASSVTGSVYNEQFF. As DNA, the CDR3 is TGCGCCAGCAGCGTTACAGGGTCGGTCTACAATGAGCAGTTCTTC.

The CDR3 DNA reads TGTGCCACCAAAGATACGCAGTATTTT. Its translation: CATKDTQYF. The rearrangement uses TRBV6-1 and TRBJ2-3; no clear D gene. The CDR3 is 9 residues long. Trimming took 10 bases from V and 5 from J, leaving 4 bases between them. CDR1 MNHNS and CDR2 SASEGT come from the germline V gene.

This clone came up a few times. This chain uses TRBV6-1 with TRBJ1-1, with D perhaps matching TRBD1 (5 bases). Deletions cut 8 bases from V and 3 bases from J, with 13 bases between. CDR3 length equals 13 residues. Per germline, CDR1 MNHNS and CDR2 SASEGT. CDR3 region: CASRTAGYTEAFF. The CDR3 nucleotides read TGTGCCAGCCGAACCGCAGGGTACACTGAAGCTTTCTTT.

The V gene is TRBV4-1, the J gene TRBJ1-1, with TRBD1 matching over 7 bases. With V trimmed by 2 bases and J by 1 base, 13 bases remained unmatched. The germline CDR1 and CDR2 sequences are MGHRA and YSYEKL. The CDR3 spans 18 residues. The CDR3 loop is CASSQPGQPINKNTEAFF. The CDR3 nucleotides read TGCGCCAGCAGCCAACCGGGACAGCCAATCAACAAGAACACTGAAGCTTTCTTT.

This clone came up once. A junction end diverges from the germline sequence, so it may reflect a read error. The chain has TRBV7-3 and TRBJ2-2; the D gene is possibly TRBD2 (5 bases). The CDR3 contains 16 residues. In germline, CDR1 is SGHTA, CDR2 FQGTGA. CDR3 in DNA: TGTGCCAGCAGCCTAACTGGGCAGCGGTACACCGGGGAGCTGTTTTTT. Translation: CASSLTGQRYTGELFF. Variable domain in full (rest from reference TRBV7-3 and TRBJ2-2): GAGVSQTPSNKVTEKGKYVELRCDPISGHTALYWYRQSLGQGPEFLIYFQGTGAADDSGLPNDRFFAVRPEGSVSTLKIQRTERGDSAVYLCASSLTGQRYTGELFFGEGSRLTVL.

The genes are TRBV6-5 and TRBJ1-2; the match to TRBD1 covers 9 bases. This CDR3 is 15 amino acids long. Unmatched junction bases numbered 3, after V lost 0 bases and J lost 4 bases. Germline CDR1 reads MNHEY; CDR2 reads SVGAGI. The CDR3 protein is CASSYSPGQGYGYTF. CDR3 DNA: TGTGCCAGCAGTTACTCGCCGGGACAGGGCTATGGCTACACCTTC.

The J gene is TRBJ2-5, the V gene TRBV5-8; tentative D call: TRBD1 (8 bases). There are 16 residues in the CDR3. Deletions cut 4 bases from V and 4 bases from J, with 20 bases between. The V gene's germline CDR1 is SGHTS and CDR2 YDEGEE. The CDR3 reads CASSPDRGGSGETQYF. DNA for the CDR3: TGTGCCAGCAGCCCTGACAGGGGAGGGAGTGGAGAGACCCAGTACTTC.

The V and J genes are TRBV5-1 and TRBJ1-1, with a weak D call TRBD1 (5 bases). Germline V gives CDR1 SGHRS, CDR2 YFSETQ. This CDR3 region has 14 residues. Trimming pared 5 bases from V and 3 bases from J, leaving 14 bases between. CDR3 sequence (DNA): TGCGCCAGCAGAAAAGGGCGGGGCGACACTGAAGCTTTCTTT. Translation: CASRKGRGDTEAFF. The whole variable domain, filled in from reference TRBV5-1 and TRBJ1-1, reads KAGVTQTPRYLIKTRGQQVTLSCSPISGHRSVSWYQQTPGQGLQFLFEYFSETQRNKGNFPGRFSGRQFSNSRSEMNVSTLELGDSALYLCASRKGRGDTEAFFGQGTRLTVV.

The CDR3 region is CAISAMTGEYEQYF. The DNA of the CDR3 is TGTGCCATCAGCGCGATGACAGGGGAATACGAGCAGTACTTC. The V call is TRBV10-3, the J call TRBJ2-7; 8 positions agree with TRBD1. Per the germline V gene, CDR1 is ENHRY and CDR2 is SYGVKD. The J segment lost 4 bases and the V segment lost 6 bases, leaving 8 bases of the junction unmatched. CDR3 length equals 14 residues.

This clone came up a few times. The chain has TRBV9 and TRBJ2-3, with no clear D. This CDR3 contains 15 residues. V was shortened by 0 bases and J by 0 bases, with 8 bases between the two germline ends. Germline CDR1 reads SGDLS; CDR2 reads YYNGEE. The CDR3 bases are TGTGCCAGCAGCGTAGGTCCACTTAGCACAGATACGCAGTATTTT. Protein: CASSVGPLSTDTQYF.

In DNA, the CDR3 is TGTGCCAGCAACCGAGGACAGGGAAATCAGCCCCAGCATTTT. It yields the protein CASNRGQGNQPQHF. The V call is TRBV2, the J call TRBJ1-5; 8 bases agree with TRBD1. Per the germline V gene, CDR1 is SNHLY and CDR2 is FYNNEI. After removal of 7 bases from V and 4 bases from J, the junction contained 6 bases not matched to a gene. The length of the CDR3 is 14 residues.

The chain has TRBV25-1 and TRBJ2-2; D might be TRBD1 (6 bases). Deletions cut 6 bases from V and 2 bases from J, with 13 bases between. CDR3 length: 15 amino acids. CDR1 and CDR2 from the germline V gene are MGHDK and SYGVNS. The CDR3 is CASSSRGTNTGELFF. CDR3 sequence (DNA): TGTGCCAGCAGCTCGAGGGGGACAAACACCGGGGAGCTGTTTTTT.

The chain links TRBV6-5 to TRBJ2-7; maybe TRBD2 (6 bases). Germline values: CDR1 MNHEY, CDR2 SVGAGI. The CDR3 consists of 14 residues. Deletions cut 0 bases from V and 3 bases from J, with 9 bases between. CDR3 in DNA: TGTGCCAGCAGTTACTCGGGGGGAATCTACGAGCAGTACTTC. This sequence encodes CASSYSGGIYEQYF.

V gene TRBV11-3 combines with J gene TRBJ2-1, with 10 bases that match TRBD1. The CDR3 length is 18 residues. Per germline, CDR1 SGHNT and CDR2 YENEEA. V lost 3 bases, J lost 7 bases, and 15 bases stayed unmatched. The CDR3: CASSLGAGTGVYGNEQFF. In DNA form, the CDR3 reads TGTGCCAGCAGCTTGGGAGCCGGGACAGGGGTTTATGGGAATGAGCAGTTCTTC.

The chain recombines TRBV7-8 with TRBJ2-5; tentative D call: TRBD2 (5 bases). CDR1 is SGHVS and CDR2 is FQNEAQ in the germline V gene. V was pared by 5 bases and J by 1 base, with 11 bases between. This CDR3 has 14 residues. The CDR3, as DNA: TGTGCCAGCAGCGTCGACGGGATCCAAGAGACCCAGTACTTC. Translating it yields CASSVDGIQETQYF.

This clone was seen a few times. The rearrangement joins TRBV4-1 to TRBJ2-2, with 10 nucleotides matching TRBD2. CDR3 size: 16 residues. CDR1 is MGHRA and CDR2 is YSYEKL in the germline V gene. V dropped 8 bases and J dropped 5; count of bases not matched to a gene: 11. The CDR3 here is CASGKGRTSGTGELFF. CDR3 coding DNA: TGCGCCAGCGGGAAAGGACGGACTAGCGGAACCGGGGAGCTGTTTTTT.

This chain connects TRBV5-4 to TRBJ1-1; TRBD1 matches 8 bases. Trimming removed 9 bases from V and 5 bases from J; junction bases left unmatched: 15. The CDR3 loop spans 15 amino acids. Germline CDR1 is SGHNT and CDR2 is YYREEE (reference sequence). The CDR3 region has the DNA TGTGCCAATACTTTTCAGGGGGCCTCCTCTACTGAAGCTTTCTTT. Protein: CANTFQGASSTEAFF. The full variable domain, completed using reference TRBV5-4 and TRBJ1-1, is ETGVTQSPTHLIKTRGQQVTLRCSSQSGHNTVSWYQQALGQGPQFIFQYYREEENGRGNFPPRFSGLQFPNYSSELNVNALELDDSALYLCANTFQGASSTEAFFGQGTRLTVV.

The chain has TRBV2 and TRBJ1-1; maybe TRBD1 (5 bases). V lost 6 bases and J lost 2, with 10 bases in between. This CDR3 has 13 amino acids. The germline V gene encodes CDR1 SNHLY and CDR2 FYNNEI. The CDR3 sequence is CASRFDRNTEAFF. The CDR3 DNA sequence: TGTGCCAGCAGGTTTGACAGAAACACTGAAGCTTTCTTT.